The sequence of this T cell receptor beta chain was determined in a study of a mutant IDH1 vaccine in newly diagnosed glioma. Sample time point: week 11, during vaccination. All doses held 300 ug of mutant IDH1 20-mer peptide, with topical imiquimod. Astrocytomas that were new, WHO grade 3 or 4, IDH1-mutant and ATRX-lost were present in the donors. TCRdb keeps only in-frame clones here, not all; method: immunoSEQ multiplex PCR. The sample has 35,000 to 50,000 clones, over 80% seen once. CDR1 and CDR2 from the germline V gene are MNHEY and SMNVEV (reference sequence). The CDR3 is 15 amino acids. The germline V and J ends were trimmed by 1 base and 2 bases, with 11 bases remaining between them. Comment on this clone: Its antigen is as yet unknown.

The specimen was PBMCs, collected from a glioma patient whose treatment included an IDH1 peptide vaccine. The receptor was derived from a man aged 35 to 55 with glioma. The chain uses TRBV27 and TRBJ1-1, with D possibly being TRBD1 (6 bases). CDR3 protein: CASSLFGGPNTEAFF. In nucleotides, the CDR3 is TGTGCCAGCAGTTTATTCGGGGGGCCTAACACTGAAGCTTTCTTT.